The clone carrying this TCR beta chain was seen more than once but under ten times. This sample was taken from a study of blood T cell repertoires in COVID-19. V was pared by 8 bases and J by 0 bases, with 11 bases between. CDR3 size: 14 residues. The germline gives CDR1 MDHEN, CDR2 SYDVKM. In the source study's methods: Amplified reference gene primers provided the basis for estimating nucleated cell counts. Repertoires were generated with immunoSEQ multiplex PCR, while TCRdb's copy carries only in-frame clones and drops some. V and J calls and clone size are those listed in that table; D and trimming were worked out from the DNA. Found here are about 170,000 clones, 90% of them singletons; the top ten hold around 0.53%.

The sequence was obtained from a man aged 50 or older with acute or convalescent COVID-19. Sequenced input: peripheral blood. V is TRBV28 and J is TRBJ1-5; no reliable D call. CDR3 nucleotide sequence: TGTGCCAGCCTCCTTCCGGGTAGCAATCAGCCCCAGCATTTT. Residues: CASLLPGSNQPQHF.